A selection of T cell receptor beta chains follows, all from one sample in a study of T cells after yellow fever vaccination. Via MiXCR, TCRdb re-called the 5' RACE reads, giving one row per CDR3 protein. The table records under 200,000 distinct CDR3 sequences, around 7.2% of them present only once. The sample was CD4+ T cells sorted from PBMCs, taken 5 days after the first yellow fever vaccination. The receptors derive from a man aged 18 to 29 who received the YFV17D yellow fever vaccine. CDR3s include the opening cysteine and the closing phenylalanine or tryptophan. The D gene is left open where the match is weak. Size values are once, few and many counts, or a class for expanded clones, and some rows have none.

TRBJ2-3	-	TRBV7-2	few	CASSLLPPPRDTQYF	TGTGCCAGCAGCTTACTCCCACCCCCCCGAGATACGCAGTATTTT
TRBJ1-2	TRBD1	TRBV12-3/TRBV12-4	few	CASSPLTGGGGYTF	TGTGCCAGCAGTCCACTAACAGGGGGTGGTGGCTACACCTTC
TRBJ1-3	-	TRBV7-9	-	CASSPTWGSGNTIYF	TGTGCCAGCAGCCCCACCTGGGGCTCTGGAAACACCATATATTTT
TRBJ1-1	-	TRBV29-1	-	CSVESRIYTEAFF	TGCAGCGTTGAGTCCCGTATTTACACTGAAGCTTTCTTT
TRBJ1-2	-	TRBV7-3	many	CASSLTSVGYGGYTF	TGTGCCAGCAGCTTAACGTCTGTGGGGTATGGTGGCTACACCTTC
TRBJ2-3	-	TRBV19	-	CASSIRGPSTDTQYF	TGTGCCAGTAGTATACGAGGGCCGAGCACAGATACGCAGTATTTT
TRBJ2-2	-	TRBV4-2	many	CASSRGPETGELFF	TGTGCCAGCAGCCGGGGGCCGGAGACCGGGGAGCTGTTTTTT
TRBJ2-2	-	TRBV12-3/TRBV12-4	many	CASSLAGYTGELFF	TGTGCCAGCAGTTTAGCGGGTTACACCGGGGAGCTGTTTTTT
TRBJ1-1	-	TRBV28	few	CAVGIRNTEAFF	TGTGCCGTCGGAATAAGGAACACTGAAGCTTTCTTT
TRBJ2-2	TRBD2	TRBV4-1	many	CASSQDLAVNTGELFF	TGCGCCAGCAGCCAAGACCTAGCGGTGAACACCGGGGAGCTGTTTTTT
TRBJ1-1	-	TRBV5-1	few	CASSSWVRSNTEAFF	TGCGCCAGCAGTTCATGGGTTAGGTCAAACACTGAAGCTTTCTTT
TRBJ1-2	-	TRBV6-2/TRBV6-3	many	CASKEDGNYGYTF	TGTGCCAGCAAAGAGGACGGTAACTATGGCTACACCTTC
TRBJ2-4	-	TRBV7-3	-	CASSFEGTSIQYF	TGTGCCAGCAGCTTTGAGGGGACCAGCATTCAGTACTTC
TRBJ1-3	TRBD1	TRBV12-3/TRBV12-4	-	CASSLRPPGGFNTIYF	TGTGCCAGCAGTTTACGTCCTCCAGGGGGCTTCAACACCATATATTTT
TRBJ2-7	-	TRBV7-2	many	CASSQQGYEQYF	TGTGCCAGCAGCCAACAGGGTTACGAGCAGTACTTC
TRBJ2-2	-	TRBV15	-	CATSRDKAAGELFF	TGTGCCACCAGCAGAGATAAGGCAGCCGGGGAGCTGTTTTTT
TRBJ2-5	TRBD2	TRBV7-2	many	CASSYQAGGPGETQYF	TGTGCCAGCAGCTATCAAGCGGGGGGGCCCGGTGAGACCCAGTACTTC
TRBJ1-2	TRBD1	TRBV5-1	-	CDSSFGQGGGYTF	TGCGACAGCAGCTTCGGACAGGGTGGCGGCTACACCTTC
TRBJ2-1	TRBD2	TRBV7-3	few	CASSLGTSGGGEQFF	TGTGCCAGCAGCTTAGGGACTAGCGGGGGGGGTGAGCAGTTCTTC
TRBJ1-2	-	TRBV29-1	many	CSVEDRRPYGYTF	TGCAGCGTTGAAGATCGGAGGCCGTATGGCTACACCTTC
TRBJ2-2	-	TRBV6-4	-	CASSDRGNTGELFF	TGTGCCAGCAGTGACCGGGGGAACACCGGGGAGCTGTTTTTT
TRBJ2-7	TRBD1	TRBV10-3	few	CAINPGQGTGEQYF	TGTGCCATCAATCCGGGACAGGGGACGGGGGAGCAGTACTTC
TRBJ1-1	-	TRBV7-3	many	CASSLSPGAGTEAFF	TGTGCCAGCAGCTTAAGCCCAGGGGCGGGCACTGAAGCTTTCTTT
TRBJ1-5	-	TRBV6-2/TRBV6-3	few	CASQRIRVQPQHF	TGTGCCAGCCAAAGGATCAGGGTTCAGCCCCAGCATTTT
TRBJ2-3	-	TRBV7-2	many	CASLVATDTQYF	TGTGCCAGCCTCGTGGCCACAGATACGCAGTATTTT
TRBJ2-1	-	TRBV4-2	many	CASSRPRIAEQFF	TGTGCCAGCAGCCGTCCTAGGATTGCTGAGCAGTTCTTC
TRBJ1-4	-	TRBV18	many	CASSPRSGANEKLFF	TGTGCCAGCTCACCACGGTCCGGCGCTAATGAAAAACTGTTTTTT
TRBJ2-1	TRBD2	TRBV11-3	-	CASSRGLANDNEQFF	TGTGCCAGCAGCCGGGGACTAGCGAACGACAATGAGCAGTTCTTC
TRBJ2-2	-	TRBV5-1	many	CASSLGEPGELFF	TGCGCCAGCAGCTTAGGAGAGCCCGGGGAGCTGTTTTTT
TRBJ2-5	TRBD1	TRBV14	many	CASSWTGRSETQYF	TGTGCCAGCAGCTGGACAGGGCGTTCAGAGACCCAGTACTTC
TRBJ1-1	-	TRBV6-5	many	CASSYSRGAAEAFF	TGTGCCAGCAGTTACTCGAGGGGCGCGGCTGAAGCTTTCTTT
TRBJ1-2	-	TRBV30	-	CAWSVPTGGYGYTF	TGTGCCTGGAGTGTACCAACTGGTGGCTATGGCTACACCTTC
TRBJ2-1	-	TRBV19	few	CASSMFPLQGYNEQFF	TGTGCCAGTAGTATGTTCCCTCTCCAGGGGTATAATGAGCAGTTCTTC
TRBJ1-2	-	TRBV12-3/TRBV12-4	-	CASSLRQVTF	TGTGCCAGCAGTCTACGACAGGTCACCTTC
TRBJ1-1	TRBD1	TRBV30	many	CAWSAPGQGVWTEAFF	TGTGCCTGGAGTGCCCCGGGACAGGGGGTTTGGACTGAAGCTTTCTTT
TRBJ1-1	TRBD1	TRBV2	few	CASSEGAGGYPSGTEAFF	TGTGCCAGCAGTGAAGGGGCAGGGGGCTATCCATCCGGCACTGAAGCTTTCTTT
TRBJ1-2	TRBD1	TRBV2	-	CASSPLIFLRDSGLPGYTF	TGTGCCAGCAGTCCACTAATCTTCCTACGGGACAGCGGATTGCCTGGCTACACCTTC
TRBJ1-5	-	TRBV5-1	many	CASSSRLTGSNQPQHF	TGCGCCAGCAGCTCGCGACTTACAGGCAGCAATCAGCCCCAGCATTTT
TRBJ2-7	TRBD1	TRBV6-2/TRBV6-3	many	CASSFLPGQGTYEQYF	TGTGCCAGCAGTTTTCTGCCGGGACAGGGTACCTACGAGCAGTACTTC
TRBJ2-1	-	TRBV5-1	many	CATQDTPSYNEQFF	TGCGCCACCCAGGACACTCCTTCCTACAATGAGCAGTTCTTC
TRBJ1-5	-	TRBV5-1	many	CASSLAPGGDTQPQHF	TGCGCCAGCAGCTTAGCGCCGGGGGGGGACACCCAGCCCCAGCATTTT
TRBJ1-1	-	TRBV20-1	many	CSGTEDMNTEAFF	TGCAGTGGGACCGAAGATATGAACACTGAAGCTTTCTTT
TRBJ2-1	TRBD2	TRBV7-2	many	CASSLVWRGGQNEQFF	TGTGCCAGCAGCTTAGTTTGGCGGGGGGGCCAGAATGAGCAGTTCTTC
TRBJ1-5	-	TRBV6-2/TRBV6-3	many	CASEKHGDNQPQHF	TGTGCCAGCGAGAAGCACGGAGACAATCAGCCCCAGCATTTT
TRBJ2-5	TRBD2	TRBV6-9	many	CASSSRRSGRIETQYF	TGTGCCAGCAGTTCCCGGCGGAGCGGGAGAATAGAGACCCAGTACTTC
TRBJ2-7	-	TRBV5-1	many	CASSIKGEGYEQYF	TGCGCCAGCAGCATCAAGGGAGAAGGGTACGAGCAGTACTTC
TRBJ2-2	TRBD2	TRBV5-1	few	CASSLVPGGATGELFF	TGCGCCAGCAGCTTGGTCCCCGGGGGGGCTACCGGGGAGCTGTTTTTT
TRBJ2-5	TRBD2	TRBV6-2/TRBV6-3	few	CASRPGLAGMETQYF	TGTGCCAGCAGACCTGGACTAGCGGGGATGGAGACCCAGTACTTC
TRBJ1-1	-	TRBV7-2	many	CASSLVAVGGTEAFF	TGTGCCAGCAGCTTAGTGGCGGTTGGGGGCACTGAAGCTTTCTTT
TRBJ2-4	-	TRBV7-2	many	CASSDPRTGGGIQYF	TGTGCCAGCAGCGACCCCCGGACAGGCGGGGGCATTCAGTACTTC
TRBJ2-3	-	TRBV2	many	CASSRGALTDTQYF	TGTGCCAGCAGTCGGGGGGCACTCACAGATACGCAGTATTTT